A selection of T cell receptor beta chains follows, all from one sample in a study of CD8 T cells in Susac syndrome. TCRdb re-analysed the immunoSEQ multiplex PCR reads in MiXCR, keeping a single row per CDR3 protein. The data hold some 200,000 distinct CDR3 sequences, with about 93% observed a single time. Sequenced sample: CD8+ T cells from PBMCs. These receptor sequences come from a human donor with multiple sclerosis. The CDR3 runs from the conserved cysteine through the conserved F or W.

14 | TRBJ2-1 | TRBV9 | CASSVAQGRNEQFF
15 | TRBJ2-1 | TRBV3-1 | CASSQGRRLYNEQFF
13 | TRBJ2-7 | TRBV29-1 | CSVETSGSYEQYF
13 | TRBJ2-7 | TRBV29-1 | CSVRGTSSYEQYF
12 | TRBJ2-3 | TRBV7-3 | CASSLTGGQQYF
19 | TRBJ2-2 | TRBV9 | CASSVATVSTGEAAGELFF
14 | TRBJ2-7 | TRBV6-5 | CASGWAGGAYEQYF
16 | TRBJ2-1 | TRBV7-2 | CASSWVAGETYNEQFF
16 | TRBJ1-5 | TRBV6-1 | CATRAFTGIGNQPQHF
19 | TRBJ2-1 | TRBV6-5 | CASSYSGLAAHHSYNEQFF
14 | TRBJ2-7 | TRBV7-8 | CASSRTGTTYEQYF
13 | TRBJ2-5 | TRBV15 | CATSRGIRETQYF
13 | TRBJ1-2 | TRBV20-1 | CSVPMGSRDGYTF
13 | TRBJ2-1 | TRBV29-1 | CSVLAGGLGEQFF
13 | TRBJ2-3 | TRBV6-2/TRBV6-3 | CASSYAGADTQYF
14 | TRBJ2-1 | TRBV20-1 | CSARDLAAYNEQFF
13 | TRBJ2-3 | TRBV7-9 | CASSSGTTDTQYF
13 | TRBJ2-1 | TRBV14 | CASSYGSANEQFF
15 | TRBJ2-1 | TRBV7-9 | CASSPLASLYNEQFF
15 | TRBJ2-5 | TRBV7-7 | CASSLGTSGKETQYF
16 | TRBJ2-4 | TRBV3-1 | CASSQDNRRRKNIQYF
14 | TRBJ2-5 | TRBV9 | CASSVGTGWETQYF
14 | TRBJ2-7 | TRBV3-1 | CASSQDVLPYEQYF
15 | TRBJ2-3 | TRBV9 | CASSVAPGSVDTQYF
15 | TRBJ2-1 | TRBV19 | CASSWSLAGWDEQFF
15 | TRBJ2-3 | TRBV5-6 | CASTSGTGRTDTQYF
17 | TRBJ2-2 | TRBV4-3 | CASSQGPGGENTGELFF
12 | TRBJ1-5 | TRBV14 | CASSHASGPQHF
13 | TRBJ1-3 | TRBV20-1 | CSARPVVGNTIYF
13 | TRBJ1-5 | TRBV15 | CATGRDSNQPQHF
14 | TRBJ2-2 | TRBV19 | CASSYGQNTGELFF
14 | TRBJ2-7 | TRBV5-1 | CASYLDWGPYEQYF
16 | TRBJ1-1 | TRBV5-1 | CASSLHQGFMNTEAFF
14 | TRBJ1-1 | TRBV19 | CASSILSVGTEAFF
17 | TRBJ2-2 | TRBV27 | CASSLWTSGERAGELFF
13 | TRBJ2-7 | TRBV12-5 | CASGILGSYEQYF
16 | TRBJ2-5 | TRBV6-5 | CASSLLSGTRGETQYF
13 | TRBJ2-3 | TRBV5-4 | CASSLTATDTQYF
15 | TRBJ2-3 | TRBV5-1 | CASRTTGFRTDTQYF
17 | TRBJ2-7 | TRBV5-1 | CASSLTGTEDLGNEQYF